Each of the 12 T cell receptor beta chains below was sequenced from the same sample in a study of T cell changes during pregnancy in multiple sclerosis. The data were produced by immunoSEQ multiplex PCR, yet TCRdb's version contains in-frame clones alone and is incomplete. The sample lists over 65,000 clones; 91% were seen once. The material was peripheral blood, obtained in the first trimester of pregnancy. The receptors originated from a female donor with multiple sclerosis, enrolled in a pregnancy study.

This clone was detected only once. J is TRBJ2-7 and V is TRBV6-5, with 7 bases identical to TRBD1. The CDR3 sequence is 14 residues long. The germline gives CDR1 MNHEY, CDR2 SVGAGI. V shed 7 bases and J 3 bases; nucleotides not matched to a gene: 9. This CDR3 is CASNKRQGDYEQYF. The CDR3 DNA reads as TGTGCCAGCAACAAAAGACAGGGCGACTACGAGCAGTACTTC.

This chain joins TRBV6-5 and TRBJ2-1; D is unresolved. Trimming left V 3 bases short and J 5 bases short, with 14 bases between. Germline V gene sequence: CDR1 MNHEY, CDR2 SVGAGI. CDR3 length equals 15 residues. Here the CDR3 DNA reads TGTGCCAGCAGTTATGATACTAACCCAGACAATGAGCAGTTCTTC. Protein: CASSYDTNPDNEQFF.

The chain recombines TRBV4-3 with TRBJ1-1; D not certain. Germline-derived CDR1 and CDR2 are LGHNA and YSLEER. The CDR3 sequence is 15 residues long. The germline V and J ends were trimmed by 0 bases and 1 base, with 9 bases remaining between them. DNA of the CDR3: TGCGCCAGCAGCCAAGACCCACAAAGGAACACTGAAGCTTTCTTT. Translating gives CASSQDPQRNTEAFF.

Here the CDR3 reads CASRVFSGNTEAFF. The CDR3 DNA follows: TGTGCCAGTAGGGTATTTAGCGGGAACACTGAAGCTTTCTTT. This chain links TRBV19 with TRBJ1-1; D is ambiguous. The CDR3 is made up of 14 amino acids. V lost 6 bases, J lost 1 base, and 12 bases lay in between. CDR1 LNHDA and CDR2 SQIVND come from the germline V gene (reference sequence).

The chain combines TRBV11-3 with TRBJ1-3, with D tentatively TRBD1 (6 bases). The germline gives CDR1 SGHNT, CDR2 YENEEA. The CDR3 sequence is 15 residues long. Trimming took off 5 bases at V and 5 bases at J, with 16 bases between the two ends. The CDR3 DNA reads TGTGCCAGCAGCCTCCCACGGGGGGGCAGAAACACCATATATTTT. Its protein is CASSLPRGGRNTIYF.

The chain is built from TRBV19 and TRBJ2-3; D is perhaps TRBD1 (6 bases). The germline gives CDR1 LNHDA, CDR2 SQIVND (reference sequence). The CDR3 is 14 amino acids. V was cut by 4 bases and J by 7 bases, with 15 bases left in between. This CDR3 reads CASSTRGRGNTQYF. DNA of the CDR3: TGTGCCAGTAGTACCCGCGGAAGGGGGAATACGCAGTATTTT.

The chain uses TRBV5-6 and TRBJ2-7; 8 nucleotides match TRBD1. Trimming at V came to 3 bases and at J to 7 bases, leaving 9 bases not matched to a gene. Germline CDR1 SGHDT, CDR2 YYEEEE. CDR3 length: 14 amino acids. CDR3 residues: CASSSLTGAGEQYF. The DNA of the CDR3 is TGTGCCAGCAGCTCCCTGACAGGGGCAGGGGAGCAGTACTTC. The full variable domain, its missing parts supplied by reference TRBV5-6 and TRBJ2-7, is DAGVTQSPTHLIKTRGQQVTLRCSPKSGHDTVSWYQQALGQGPQFIFQYYEEEERQRGNFPDRFSGHQFPNYSSELNVNALLLGDSALYLCASSSLTGAGEQYFGPGTRLTVT.

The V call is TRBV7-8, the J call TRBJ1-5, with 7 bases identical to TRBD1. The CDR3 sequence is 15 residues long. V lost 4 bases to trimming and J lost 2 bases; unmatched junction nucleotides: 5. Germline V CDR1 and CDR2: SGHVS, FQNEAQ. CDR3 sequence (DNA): TGTGCCAGCAGCTCATACGGACAGGGCAATCAGCCCCAGCATTTT. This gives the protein CASSSYGQGNQPQHF.

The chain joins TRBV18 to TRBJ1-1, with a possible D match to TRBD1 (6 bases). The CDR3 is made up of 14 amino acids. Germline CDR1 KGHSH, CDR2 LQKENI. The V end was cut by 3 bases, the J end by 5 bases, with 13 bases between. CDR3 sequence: CASSPVQGETEAFF. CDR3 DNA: TGTGCCAGCTCACCGGTACAGGGAGAAACTGAAGCTTTCTTT.

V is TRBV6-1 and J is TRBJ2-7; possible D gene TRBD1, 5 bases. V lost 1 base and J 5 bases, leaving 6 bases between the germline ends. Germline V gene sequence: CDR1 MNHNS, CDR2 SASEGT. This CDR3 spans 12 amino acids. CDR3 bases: TGTGCCAGCAGTGAAGTAGGGGACGAGCAGTACTTC. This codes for CASSEVGDEQYF.

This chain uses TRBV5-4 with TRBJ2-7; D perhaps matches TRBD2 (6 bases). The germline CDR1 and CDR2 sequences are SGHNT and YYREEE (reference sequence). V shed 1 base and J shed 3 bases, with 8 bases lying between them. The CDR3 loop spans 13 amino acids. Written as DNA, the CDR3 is TGTGCCAGCAGCTTGCGGGGGAGCTACGAGCAGTACTTC. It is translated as CASSLRGSYEQYF.

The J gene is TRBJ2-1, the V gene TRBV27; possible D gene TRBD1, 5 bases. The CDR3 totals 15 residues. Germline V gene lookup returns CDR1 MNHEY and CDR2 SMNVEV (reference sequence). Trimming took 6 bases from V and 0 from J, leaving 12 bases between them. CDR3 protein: CASSPQGSSYNEQFF. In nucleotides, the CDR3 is TGTGCCAGCAGCCCTCAGGGAAGCTCCTACAATGAGCAGTTCTTC.